The clone carrying this T cell receptor beta chain appeared a single time. The same CDR3 can be traced to other DNA sequences in this sample. Time point reported: pretreatment peripheral blood. The data originate from a study of PD-L1 blockade in urothelial cancer. Study-wide context: There were a median of approximately 130,000 T cells in blood samples.

The CDR3 has 13 amino acids. V was trimmed by 0 bases and J by 1 base, leaving 4 bases between them. Germline loops: CDR1 SGHRS, CDR2 YFSETQ. TCRdb's copy holds only in-frame clones and misses some; the assay was immunoSEQ multiplex PCR. The repertoire consists of roughly 38,000 clones, with roughly four fifths occurring once and the leading ten covering about 6.8%. The TCR was taken from a man between 60 and 75 years old with urothelial cancer. Sequenced here: PBMCs, sampled around atezolizumab (anti-PD-L1) treatment. The chain combines TRBV5-1 with TRBJ2-5; D remains unclear. In nucleotides, the CDR3 is TGCGCCAGCAGCTTGGGCAGCCAAGAGACCCAGTACTTC. Its protein is CASSLGSQETQYF.